The 28 T cell receptor beta chains below were found in one sample sequenced in a study of T cell responses to AZD1222 COVID-19 vaccine. The protocol was immunoSEQ multiplex PCR, while the TCRdb copy is restricted to in-frame clones and leaves out a portion. The table lists roughly 180,000 clones, approximately 90% of them singletons, with nearly 3.5% in the top ten. The sequencing used peripheral blood, collected 28 days after the second AZD1222 dose. These receptors originate from an adult who received the AZD1222 COVID-19 vaccine.

V and J are TRBV19 and TRBJ2-1, with 9 bases aligning to TRBD2. This CDR3 has 15 residues. From germline, CDR1 is LNHDA and CDR2 SQIVND (reference sequence). Trimming took 3 bases from V and 7 from J; bases not matched to a gene: 7. The CDR3 DNA is TGTGCCAGTAGTATGGTTAGCGGGAGTCTGAATGAGCAGTTCTTC. Protein product: CASSMVSGSLNEQFF. Drawing the rest from reference TRBV19 and TRBJ2-1, the complete variable domain is DGGITQSPKYLFRKEGQNVTLSCEQNLNHDAMYWYRQDPGQGLRLIYYSQIVNDFQKGDIAEGYSVSREKKESFPLTVTSAQKNPTAFYLCASSMVSGSLNEQFFGPGTRLTVL.

The chain combines TRBV11-3 with TRBJ2-4; no definite D call. The ends were cut back, 5 bases at V and 2 bases at J, with 10 bases in the middle. Looked up from germline, CDR1 is SGHNT and CDR2 is YENEEA. The CDR3 contains 14 residues. The CDR3 is CASSPVGTKNIQYF. For the CDR3, the DNA is TGTGCCAGCAGCCCCGTTGGGACCAAAAACATTCAGTACTTC.

This chain connects TRBV5-1 to TRBJ1-1, with a weak D call TRBD1 (6 bases). Germline V CDR1 and CDR2: SGHRS, YFSETQ. CDR3 length: 14 amino acids. V gave up 5 bases and J gave up 1 base, with 12 bases separating them. The DNA for the CDR3 is TGCGCCAGCAGGGGGGCCATATCGAACACTGAAGCTTTCTTT. It is translated as CASRGAISNTEAFF.

On this clone itself: Compared with germline, one end of the junction differs, possibly owing to a read error. The rearrangement joins TRBV6-1 to TRBJ2-1; D remains ambiguous. Germline CDR1 reads MNHNS; CDR2 reads SASEGT. This CDR3 region has 13 residues. CDR3 region: CASSESSSNEQFF. CDR3 nucleotides: TGTGCCAGCAGTGAAAGTTCCTCCAATGAGCAGTTCTTC.

V and J are TRBV3-1 (or the pseudogene TRBV3-2) and TRBJ1-5; D ambiguous. V was cut by 4 bases and J by 5 bases, with 9 bases left in between. The CDR3 spans 13 residues. Germline values: CDR1 LGHDT, CDR2 YNNKEL (reference sequence). This CDR3 reads CASSPSGDQPQHF. As DNA, the CDR3 is TGTGCCAGCAGCCCCAGCGGGGATCAGCCCCAGCATTTT.

The CDR3 loop reads CASSEEGRGTYEQYF. The CDR3 DNA follows: TGTGCCAGCAGTGAAGAAGGTAGAGGAACCTACGAGCAGTACTTC. The chain recombines TRBV6-1 with TRBJ2-7, with D unclear. Germline V gene data show CDR1 as MNHNS and CDR2 as SASEGT. V was cut by 1 base and J by 2 bases, with 12 bases left in between. The CDR3 sequence is 15 residues long.

This sequence joins TRBV21-1 and TRBJ1-6; the table gives TRBD1 as D, unverified against the DNA. TRBV21-1 is given as a pseudogene. This CDR3 has 15 amino acids. The CDR3 loop reads CASRTGSGCNSPLHF. The CDR3 nucleotides read TGTGCCAGCAGGACAGGGTCCGGATGTAATTCACCCCTCCACTTT.

The genes are TRBV29-1 and TRBJ1-2; D might be TRBD1 (6 bases). Trimming left V 6 bases short and J 2 bases short, with 10 bases between. Germline-derived CDR1 and CDR2 are SQVTM and ANQGSEA. This CDR3 is 12 amino acids long. The CDR3 sequence is CSVDDRNYGYTF. CDR3 sequence (DNA): TGCAGCGTCGACGACAGGAACTATGGCTACACCTTC.

J is TRBJ1-5 and V is TRBV28, with D possibly matching TRBD1 (6 bases). CDR1 and CDR2 from the germline V gene are MDHEN and SYDVKM. This CDR3 is 17 amino acids long. Trimming took off 8 bases at V and 4 bases at J, with 24 bases between the two ends. This chain's CDR3 is CASSGAGHLGWNQPQHF. CDR3 nucleotides: TGTGCCAGCTCGGGGGCAGGTCACTTGGGTTGGAATCAGCCCCAGCATTTT.

Only one count was recorded for this clone. The rearrangement joins TRBV9 to TRBJ2-1; D gene unclear. Between the trimmed V and J ends, which lost 2 bases and 9 bases, there was a span of 12 bases. The CDR3 has 13 amino acids. The germline V gene encodes CDR1 SGDLS and CDR2 YYNGEE. CDR3 protein: CASSVSEAPEQFF. The DNA for the CDR3 is TGTGCCAGCAGCGTGTCCGAAGCGCCTGAGCAGTTCTTC.

V gene TRBV5-8 combines with J gene TRBJ1-6; 7 bases are shared with TRBD1. The CDR3 runs 14 residues. Trimming took 5 bases from V and 7 from J; bases not matched to a gene: 6. CDR1 SGHTS and CDR2 YDEGEE come from the germline V gene. Written as DNA, the CDR3 is TGTGCCAGCAGTTTCAACAGGGGAAATTCACCCCTCCACTTT. Its protein is CASSFNRGNSPLHF.

The V call is TRBV2, the J call TRBJ1-6; D might be TRBD1 (5 bases). Germline loops: CDR1 SNHLY, CDR2 FYNNEI. The ends were cut back, 5 bases at V and 5 bases at J, with 7 bases in the middle. CDR3 length: 13 residues. The CDR3 bases are TGTGCCAGCAGTAGGGGCGATAATTCACCCCTCCACTTT. Its translation: CASSRGDNSPLHF.

This sequence joins TRBV2 and TRBJ1-5; a possible D gene is TRBD1 (5 bases). Germline V CDR1 and CDR2: SNHLY, FYNNEI. The V gene lost 6 bases and the J gene lost 8 bases, with 17 bases spanning the gap. CDR3 length: 14 residues. DNA of the CDR3: TGTGCCAGCAGGGCGGCAGGGAATAGTGAGCCCCAGCATTTT. Translation: CASRAAGNSEPQHF.

The chain uses TRBV5-6 and TRBJ1-3, with TRBD1 matching 7 bases. J gave up 0 bases and V 3 bases, and 3 bases lay outside the gene matches. This CDR3 has 15 amino acids. Germline CDR1 SGHDT, CDR2 YYEEEE. The CDR3 loop is CASSWRDSSGNTIYF. The CDR3 DNA reads as TGTGCCAGCAGCTGGAGGGACAGCTCTGGAAACACCATATATTTT.

The J gene is TRBJ1-4, the V gene TRBV19; a possible D gene is TRBD1 (6 bases). V lost 7 bases, J lost 7 bases, and 13 bases lay in between. The CDR3 is 13 residues long. Germline assignment: CDR1 LNHDA and CDR2 SQIVND (reference sequence). The chain's CDR3 is CASMGGAGEKLFF. CDR3 bases: TGTGCCAGTATGGGGGGCGCAGGTGAAAAACTGTTTTTT. The variable domain in full, completed from reference TRBV19 and TRBJ1-4, reads DGGITQSPKYLFRKEGQNVTLSCEQNLNHDAMYWYRQDPGQGLRLIYYSQIVNDFQKGDIAEGYSVSREKKESFPLTVTSAQKNPTAFYLCASMGGAGEKLFFGSGTQLSVL.

In this sample, this clone turned up once. The chain recombines TRBV27 with TRBJ2-7; 8 bases line up with TRBD2. The CDR3 runs to 14 residues. Germline CDR1 MNHEY, CDR2 SMNVEV (reference sequence). J was trimmed by 7 bases and V by 1 base; bases with no gene match: 6. This CDR3 is CASSLFASGSEQYF. CDR3 bases: TGTGCCAGCAGTTTATTTGCCAGCGGGAGTGAGCAGTACTTC.

The chain is built from TRBV6-1 and TRBJ2-1, with 9 bases that match TRBD2. The CDR3 has 16 amino acids. V shed 1 base and J 9 bases; nucleotides not matched to a gene: 10. CDR1 and CDR2 from the germline V gene are MNHNS and SASEGT. CDR3 bases: TGTGCCAGCAGTGAAGTCTTGCTAGCGGGAACGGGTGAGCAGTTCTTC. This encodes CASSEVLLAGTGEQFF.

In nucleotides, the CDR3 is TGTGCCAGCAGTCTGGGTGTAAACAGATTGAACACTGAAGCTTTCTTT. Protein: CASSLGVNRLNTEAFF. The J gene is TRBJ1-1, the V gene TRBV9, with no clear D. The ends were cut back, 5 bases at V and 0 bases at J, with 17 bases in the middle. From germline, CDR1 is SGDLS and CDR2 YYNGEE. The CDR3 loop spans 16 amino acids.

The chain recombines TRBV4-1 with TRBJ1-5; D is undetermined. Germline values: CDR1 MGHRA, CDR2 YSYEKL. The V and J ends lost 2 bases and 2 bases respectively, with 13 bases between them. The CDR3 length is 16 residues. As DNA, the CDR3 is TGCGCCAGCAGCCAACCCTTTACTCAGGGCAATCAGCCCCAGCATTTT. Residues: CASSQPFTQGNQPQHF.

J is TRBJ1-2 and V is TRBV19; 8 bases are a match to TRBD1. The CDR3 runs 14 residues. The V gene end was trimmed by 6 bases and the J gene end by 8 bases; junction bases not matched to a gene: 11. The germline gives CDR1 LNHDA, CDR2 SQIVND (reference sequence). The CDR3 coding sequence is TGTGCCAGTAGGCACCCGGGACAGGAGACCGGCTACACCTTC. Translated, it gives CASRHPGQETGYTF.

V usage is TRBV7-8 and J usage is TRBJ1-1, with D possibly being TRBD1 (5 bases). Per germline, CDR1 SGHVS and CDR2 FQNEAQ. The CDR3 runs to 15 residues. The V and J ends lost 1 base and 4 bases respectively, with 13 bases between them. The CDR3 nucleotides read TGTGCCAGCAGCTTAGTGGGGGTTGAGGGCACTGAAGCTTTCTTT. Translated: CASSLVGVEGTEAFF.

The V and J genes are TRBV6-4 and TRBJ1-1; D not certain. V was clipped by 5 bases and J by 0 bases, with 7 bases between them. The CDR3 has 13 residues. From germline, CDR1 is MRHNA and CDR2 SNTAGT. The chain's CDR3 is CASSTRLNTEAFF. The CDR3, as DNA: TGTGCCAGCAGTACTCGGCTGAACACTGAAGCTTTCTTT.

The genes are TRBV19 and TRBJ2-1, with D tentatively TRBD2 (6 bases). The germline CDR1 and CDR2 sequences are LNHDA and SQIVND (reference sequence). The V and J ends lost 5 bases and 4 bases respectively, with 9 bases between them. CDR3 length: 13 amino acids. The CDR3 DNA reads as TGTGCCAGTAGTTACCGGGGGTACAATGAGCAGTTCTTC. Residues: CASSYRGYNEQFF.

The V call is TRBV27, the J call TRBJ1-1; 8 bases match TRBD1. V gave up 0 bases and J gave up 1 base; unmatched junction bases: 7. CDR3 length: 17 residues. Germline lookup yields CDR1 MNHEY and CDR2 SMNVEV (reference sequence). CDR3: CASSLSIQGAGNTEAFF. CDR3 nucleotides: TGTGCCAGCAGTTTATCAATCCAGGGGGCGGGGAACACTGAAGCTTTCTTT.

The chain couples TRBV3-1 (or the pseudogene TRBV3-2) to TRBJ1-1, with no clear D. CDR1 and CDR2 from the germline V gene are LGHDT and YNNKEL (reference sequence). Trimming cost V 4 bases and J 1 base, with 10 bases left between them. The CDR3 sequence is 14 residues long. The CDR3, as DNA: TGTGCCAGCAGCCTAAGGCAAGAGAACACTGAAGCTTTCTTT. Its translation: CASSLRQENTEAFF.

The chain is built from TRBV9 and TRBJ2-5, with D perhaps TRBD2 (6 bases). CDR3 length: 17 residues. From germline, CDR1 is SGDLS and CDR2 YYNGEE. The germline V and J ends were trimmed by 0 bases and 4 bases, with 19 bases remaining between them. Here the CDR3 reads CASSVAARGGPLETQYF. Written as DNA, the CDR3 is TGTGCCAGCAGCGTAGCTGCGAGGGGAGGACCCTTAGAGACCCAGTACTTC.

V and J are TRBV28 and TRBJ1-1; TRBD1 is a possible D gene (6 bases). This CDR3 has 15 residues. Germline loops: CDR1 MDHEN, CDR2 SYDVKM. V lost 6 bases and J lost 4, with 18 bases in between. The CDR3: CASRSPRGGGTEAFF. The CDR3 DNA is TGTGCCAGCAGGTCCCCCAGGGGAGGCGGCACTGAAGCTTTCTTT.

The chain is built from TRBV6-5 and TRBJ1-1; no reliable D call. V was cut by 3 bases and J by 11 bases, with 16 bases left in between. Germline loops: CDR1 MNHEY, CDR2 SVGAGI. This CDR3 contains 13 residues. The CDR3 DNA sequence: TGTGCCAGCAGTTATCGGGAAACCTACGCCGCTTTCTTT. Its protein is CASSYRETYAAFF.